The clone carrying this TCR beta chain has a count of ten or more. The data originate from a study of HIV-infected patients and healthy controls. TCRdb re-called the 5' RACE reads through MiXCR, storing one row per CDR3 protein. The sample holds about 67,000 distinct CDR3 sequences, about 17% seen once. The germline gives CDR1 MDHEN, CDR2 SYDVKM. The V gene end was trimmed by 5 bases and the J gene end by 1 base; junction bases not matched to a gene: 4. The CDR3 spans 14 residues. Material for sequencing was CD4+ T cells from blood. The TCR comes from a human donor in good health. The chain employs TRBV28 and TRBJ2-5; TRBD2 matches at 7 bases. The CDR3 reads CASSPGGVQETQYF. The DNA of the CDR3 is TGTGCCAGCAGTCCTGGGGGGGTCCAAGAGACCCAGTACTTC.